This T cell receptor (beta chain) was profiled in a study of blood T cell repertoires in COVID-19 (dated by TCRdb to 2018 to 2021). In terms of the full investigation: Samples from collaborators originated in the United States, Italy and Spain and spanned both the acute and convalescent phases of COVID-19. Where HLA class I and class II types were available, the types were taken from metadata supplied by the sample provider, not from assay-based typing. Sample metadata almost always included a de-identified subject ID, COVID-19 status, age in years and sex. Subjects who had been exposed to COVID-19, were actively infected with it, or had recovered from it provided the deeply sampled blood TCRbeta repertoires that made up the dataset. Samples came from the ongoing ImmuneRACE study (first 160 participants) plus 1,254 subjects from 6 global collaborators. The repertoires were made available in a free public database intended to serve as a resource for research on the immune response to SARS-CoV-2. The material from the prospective study consisted of cDNA or gDNA derived from T cells, B-cell-depleted T cells, or PBMCs.

Concerning this clone: No cognate antigen has been identified for it. Qualities for individual bases were not recorded, and no much larger clone is one base off.

Collaborating institutions collected whole blood in K2EDTA tubes following their own protocols. Collaborator samples were shipped for TCRbeta analysis as frozen whole blood, isolated PBMCs, or DNA extracted from either sample type. Study-wide conclusions, independent of this receptor: The amount of clinical and demographic metadata varied by source and participant and was provided uncurated.

TCRbeta CDR3 regions were amplified from genomic DNA by means of the immunoSEQ Assay, a bias-controlled multiplex PCR. In the paper's pipeline: Within the assay, amplification of reference gene primers was used to estimate how many nucleated cells each sample contained. To quantify the absolute abundance of each unique TCRbeta CDR3 rearrangement, sequence reads were collapsed and filtered. Productive Simpson clonality was computed per sample as the square root of Simpson's diversity index over productive rearrangements. TCRdb limited this immuneACCESS table to in-frame rearrangements with V and J called. A share of clones is missing; checked studies link under half to unresolved V genes, and the rest is unexplained. That table supplies the V and J calls and clone size; D and trimming were determined from the DNA. This sample comprises around 67,000 clones, around nine tenths of them detected only once. 8.5% of the sample comes from the top ten.

The sequence came from a human donor in a cohort sampled during active COVID-19. The specimen sequenced was peripheral blood.

CDR3 protein: CSVQDRGMDGYTF. The sequence in DNA is TGCAGCGTTCAGGACAGGGGGATGGATGGCTACACCTTC. The chain links TRBV29-1 with TRBJ1-2; 10 central nucleotides agree with TRBD1. CDR3 length: 13 amino acids, cysteine to phenylalanine. Of all the DNA, just the CDR3 is kept, 39 bases in frame from base 1. Compared with germline, V lacks 5 bases and J lacks 6 bases; bases without a gene match: 6. Reading the germline V gene gives CDR1 SQVTM and CDR2 ANQGSEA.